This T cell receptor (beta chain) was retrieved from a study of CD8 T cells in ankylosing spondylitis. Study conclusions and caveats: Enrichment of disease-linked clones was reportedly significant in matched ankylosing spondylitis synovial fluid. Ankylosing spondylitis blood appeared to carry a characteristic TCR beta motif of several highly homologous variants. Disease-associated clones were CD8+ and fairly uncommon in peripheral blood. Reports of some motif variants in reactive arthritis synovial fluid and blood predate this one.

The germline V and J ends were trimmed by 7 bases and 4 bases, with 14 bases remaining between them. Per germline, CDR1 MNHNS and CDR2 SASEGT. This CDR3 has 14 residues. In this sample, this clonotype turned up a few times. Its specificity is not known. Library preparation for TCR beta used quantitative 5'-RACE with molecular barcodes. TCRdb re-analysed the 5' RACE reads in MiXCR, keeping a single row per CDR3 protein. This table holds about 510,000 distinct CDR3 sequences, approximately 5% found once. The genes are TRBV6-1 and TRBJ1-3; D is perhaps TRBD1 (5 bases). Sequenced sample: blood, either unsorted or a sorted T cell fraction (not recorded which). The TCR was taken from a male donor with ankylosing spondylitis. CDR3 protein: CASTRQNPGNTIYF. The CDR3 coding sequence is TGTGCCAGCACCAGACAGAATCCGGGAAACACCATATATTTT.